This TCR beta chain was sequenced in a study of OX40 agonist ivuxolimab in advanced cancers. Study context: Three patients showed partial responses: one hepatocellular carcinoma and two cutaneous melanoma cases.

The V gene's germline CDR1 is SGHRS and CDR2 YFSETQ. Losses at the gene ends were 0 bases for V and 1 base for J; bases not matched to a gene: 3. There are 16 residues in the CDR3. Autoimmune disease history or systemic immunosuppression meant exclusion. Generated by immunoSEQ multiplex PCR, the TCRdb table keeps only in-frame clones and is missing some. The table includes 65,000 or so clones, about 80% detected once. The source material was CD4+ or CD8+ T cells sorted from blood, sampled in a trial of the OX40 agonist ivuxolimab. The origin of this receptor is an adult with an advanced solid tumor such as melanoma, head and neck, liver or kidney cancer. The chain couples TRBV5-1 to TRBJ2-3; 9 bases are shared with TRBD2. The CDR3 nucleotides read TGCGCCAGCAGCTTGGTTAGCGGGAGCCGCACAGATACGCAGTATTTT. The encoded protein is CASSLVSGSRTDTQYF. The variable domain in full, completed from reference TRBV5-1 and TRBJ2-3, reads KAGVTQTPRYLIKTRGQQVTLSCSPISGHRSVSWYQQTPGQGLQFLFEYFSETQRNKGNFPGRFSGRQFSNSRSEMNVSTLELGDSALYLCASSLVSGSRTDTQYFGPGTRLTVL.